The rows below give T cell receptor beta chains drawn from one sample of a study of type 1 and type 2 diabetes patients. Each CDR3 protein is one row after TCRdb ran MiXCR on the multiplex PCR reads. The data show about 290,000 distinct CDR3 sequences, around 50% seen once. The sequenced sample was peripheral blood mononuclear cells (PBMCs). The receptors here all came from a man between 18 and 35 years old with type 2 diabetes. Each CDR3 is given with its conserved first and last residue. The D gene is left open where the match is weak. Not every row has a clone size; where given, it reads once, few, many or a size class.

D | J | size | V | CDR3 | DNA
- | TRBJ1-1 | few | TRBV7-6 | CASSWDQDNTEAFF | TGTGCCAGCAGCTGGGATCAGGATAACACTGAAGCTTTCTTT
TRBD1 | TRBJ2-6 | - | TRBV6-1 | CASRADRGSPLGANVLTF | TGTGCCAGCAGGGCGGACAGGGGCTCCCCTCTCGGGGCCAACGTCCTGACTTTC
- | TRBJ1-1 | - | TRBV7-2 | CASSGGVRAFF | TGTGCCAGCAGCGGGGGTGTAAGAGCTTTCTTT
TRBD1 | TRBJ1-5 | - | TRBV6-6 | CASSRPGQGGQPQHF | TGTGCCAGCAGCCGCCCTGGACAGGGGGGACAGCCCCAGCATTTT
- | TRBJ2-2 | few | TRBV7-3 | CASSLKVGGELFF | TGTGCCAGCAGCTTAAAAGTTGGCGGGGAGCTGTTTTTT
- | TRBJ2-1 | - | TRBV7-9 | CASTEGNEQFF | TGTGCCAGCACCGAGGGGAATGAGCAGTTCTTC
TRBD2 | TRBJ2-2 | - | TRBV6-4 | CASSVTPTSGRSSSGKLFF | TGTGCCAGCAGCGTAACCCCGACTAGCGGGAGGTCGTCGTCCGGGAAGCTGTTTTTT
- | TRBJ2-7 | - | TRBV4-1 | CASSQKGTESYEQYF | TGCGCCAGCAGCCAAAAGGGGACCGAATCCTACGAGCAGTACTTC
TRBD2 | TRBJ2-3 | - | TRBV9 | CASSVDAGGTVRDTQYF | TGTGCCAGCAGCGTAGACGCGGGGGGGACCGTGAGAGATACGCAGTATTTT
- | TRBJ2-7 | many | TRBV19 | CASNSDSSPTTYEQYF | TGTGCCAGTAATTCGGACAGTTCTCCCACCACCTACGAGCAGTACTTC
- | TRBJ1-6 | - | TRBV12-3/TRBV12-4 | CASTRGGFMDSPLHF | TGTGCCAGCACCCGGGGGGGCTTTATGGATTCACCCCTCCACTTT
- | TRBJ1-2 | many | TRBV2 | CASSEARGGDGYTF | TGTGCCAGCAGTGAAGCGCGGGGGGGCGATGGCTACACCTTC
- | TRBJ2-2 | - | TRBV19 | CASSMVRATGELLF | TGTGCCAGTAGTATGGTCAGGGCCACCGGGGAGCTGCTTTTT
- | TRBJ1-6 | - | TRBV28 | CASSLGLGYNSPLHF | TGTGCCAGCAGTTTGGGGCTAGGGTATAATTCACCCCTCCACTTT
- | TRBJ2-7 | few | TRBV27 | CASSYGVSYEQYF | TGTGCCAGCAGTTACGGCGTCTCCTACGAGCAGTACTTC